This T cell receptor beta chain was observed in a study of somatic mutations in cytotoxic T cells in rheumatoid arthritis. Overall study context: Selected T-cell populations stained with V beta antibodies were isolated by flow sorting to nearly 100% purity; these included V beta1+ cells subjected to TCRB sequencing.

Note on this clone: Its antigen is as yet unknown.

Here immunoSEQ multiplex PCR was the method, and the copy in TCRdb shows in-frame clones only, minus some. The sample consists of some 15,000 clones, approximately 70% of them appearing once. Germline V lookup: CDR1 SGHVS, CDR2 FQNEAQ. The CDR3 is 16 amino acids. V lost 4 bases and J lost 3; bases outside the gene matches: 6. Study findings and constraints: It was in rheumatoid arthritis patients, but not in healthy controls, that CD8+ clonality increased with age. The antigen targets of the expanded CD8+ clones were unknown. The study found no significant difference in CD8+ T-cell clonality between rheumatoid arthritis patients and age-matched healthy controls.

The sequenced sample was CD8+ T cells sorted from blood. The chain employs TRBV7-8 and TRBJ2-2, with 9 bases aligning to TRBD2. The TCR sequence derives from an adult with rheumatoid arthritis. CDR3 amino acids: CASSSVAGADTGELFF. The CDR3 DNA reads as TGTGCCAGCAGCTCCGTAGCGGGGGCCGACACCGGGGAGCTGTTTTTT. The variable domain in full, with the rest retrieved from reference TRBV7-8 and TRBJ2-2, is GAGVSQSPRYKVAKRGQDVALRCDPISGHVSLFWYQQALGQGPEFLTYFQNEAQLDKSGLPSDRFFAERPEGSVSTLKIQRTQQEDSAVYLCASSSVAGADTGELFFGEGSRLTVL.